These 6 T cell receptor beta chains originate from one sample sequenced in a study of Tregs in tolerant kidney transplant recipients. The protocol was immunoSEQ multiplex PCR, while the TCRdb copy is restricted to in-frame clones and leaves out a portion. The sample contains about 73,000 clones, less than 98% of which appear only once. The specimen was CD4+ T cells from blood, collected before the transplant. All receptors derive from a human donor who received a combined kidney and bone marrow transplant.

This chain connects TRBV2 to TRBJ2-1; 8 nucleotides line up with TRBD1. V dropped 7 bases and J dropped 6; count of bases not matched to a gene: 5. The CDR3 contains 13 residues. Germline loops: CDR1 SNHLY, CDR2 FYNNEI. Here the CDR3 DNA reads TGTGCCAGCACATCAGGACAGGGCAATGAGCAGTTCTTC. It yields the protein CASTSGQGNEQFF.

The V call is TRBV5-1, the J call TRBJ2-5; D is perhaps TRBD2 (7 bases). The V gene lost 1 base and the J gene lost 2 bases, with 21 bases spanning the gap. The germline gives CDR1 SGHRS, CDR2 YFSETQ. This CDR3 spans 18 amino acids. Here the CDR3 DNA reads TGCGCCAGCAGCTTGCGTGGGGGCGGGGGACTCATACAAGAGACCCAGTACTTC. The encoded protein is CASSLRGGGGLIQETQYF.

The CDR3 protein is CASSFLGTGANVLTF. The CDR3 region has the DNA TGTGCCAGCAGCTTTCTGGGCACTGGGGCCAACGTCCTGACTTTC. The chain combines TRBV7-3 with TRBJ2-6, with D hard to call. CDR1 is SGHTA, CDR2 FQGTGA, per germline. The V end was cut by 3 bases, the J end by 2 bases, with 8 bases between. CDR3 length: 15 residues.

The chain recombines TRBV6-1 with TRBJ2-5; 7 positions agree with TRBD1. The germline gives CDR1 MNHNS, CDR2 SASEGT. The CDR3 covers 15 residues. J was trimmed by 5 bases and V by 1 base; bases with no gene match: 7. The CDR3 spells CASSEGRQGRETQYF. CDR3 DNA: TGTGCCAGCAGTGAAGGCAGACAGGGAAGGGAGACCCAGTACTTC.

The rearrangement joins TRBV7-2 to TRBJ2-1, with 9 bases aligning to TRBD2. V lost 3 bases and J lost 9; bases outside the gene matches: 12. This CDR3 comprises 16 residues. The V gene's germline CDR1 is SGHTA and CDR2 FQGNSA. This CDR3 is CASSFRPAGGPGEQFF. The CDR3 DNA reads TGTGCCAGCAGCTTCAGGCCGGCGGGAGGGCCAGGTGAGCAGTTCTTC.

This sequence joins TRBV4-1 and TRBJ2-7; 8 positions agree with TRBD1. The CDR3 covers 17 residues. The junction had 13 bases not matched to a gene; V was cut back by 4 bases and J by 2 bases. In germline, CDR1 is MGHRA, CDR2 YSYEKL. The CDR3 region is CASSPDRDRRYPYEQYF. CDR3 DNA: TGCGCCAGCAGCCCGGACAGGGACAGGAGGTATCCCTACGAGCAGTACTTC.